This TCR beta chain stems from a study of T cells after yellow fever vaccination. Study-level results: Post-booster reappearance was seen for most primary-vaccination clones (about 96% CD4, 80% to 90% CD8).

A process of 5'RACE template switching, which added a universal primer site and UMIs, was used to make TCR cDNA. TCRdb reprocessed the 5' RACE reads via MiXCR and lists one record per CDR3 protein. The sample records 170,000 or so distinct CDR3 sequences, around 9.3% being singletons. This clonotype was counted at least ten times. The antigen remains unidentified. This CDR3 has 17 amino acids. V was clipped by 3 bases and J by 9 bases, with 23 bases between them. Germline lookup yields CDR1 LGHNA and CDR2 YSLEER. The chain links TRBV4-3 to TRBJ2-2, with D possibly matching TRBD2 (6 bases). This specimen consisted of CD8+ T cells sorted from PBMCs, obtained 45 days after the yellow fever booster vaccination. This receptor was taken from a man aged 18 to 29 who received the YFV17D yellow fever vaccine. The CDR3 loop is CASSHFGGESDYRELFF. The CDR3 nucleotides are TGCGCCAGCAGCCACTTCGGGGGTGAGAGCGACTACCGGGAGCTGTTTTTT.